The 15 T cell receptor beta chains below come from one sample, sequenced in a study of blood T cell repertoires in COVID-19. Data came from immunoSEQ multiplex PCR; TCRdb stores just in-frame clones and leaves some out. The table records 80,000 to 100,000 clones, less than 95% of them present only once. Sequencing was done on a sample of peripheral blood. The receptors were gathered from a man in his sixties with acute or convalescent COVID-19.

The chain has TRBV3-1 (or the pseudogene TRBV3-2) and TRBJ2-1, with 8 bases fitting TRBD1. With 6 bases clipped from V and 3 bases from J, the junction kept 7 bases outside the gene matches. The CDR3 extends over 15 amino acids. The germline gives CDR1 LGHDT, CDR2 YNNKEL (reference sequence). The CDR3 DNA reads TGTGCCAGCAGGCCGGGACAGGCTCACTACAATGAGCAGTTCTTC. Translating it yields CASRPGQAHYNEQFF.

The chain has TRBV2 and TRBJ2-5; 11 bases align to TRBD2. Trimming cost V 5 bases and J 3 bases; bases outside gene matches: 5. The CDR3 length is 15 residues. The germline gives CDR1 SNHLY, CDR2 FYNNEI. The CDR3: CASSSVSGGEETQYF. CDR3 sequence (DNA): TGTGCCAGCAGTTCCGTTAGCGGGGGGGAAGAGACCCAGTACTTC. The full variable domain, its missing parts supplied by reference TRBV2 and TRBJ2-5, is EPEVTQTPSHQVTQMGQEVILRCVPISNHLYFYWYRQILGQKVEFLVSFYNNEISEKSEIFDDQFSVERPDGSNFTLKIRSTKLEDSAMYFCASSSVSGGEETQYFGPGTRLLVL.

This clone was picked up a small number of times. The rearrangement links TRBV6-4 to TRBJ1-2; D is possibly TRBD1 (6 bases). V was clipped by 5 bases and J by 8 bases, with 15 bases between them. Per germline, CDR1 MRHNA and CDR2 SNTAGT. CDR3 size: 13 residues. The CDR3 here is CASSLQGTDGYTF. The CDR3 DNA sequence: TGTGCCAGCAGTCTACAGGGTACGGACGGCTACACCTTC.

The chain links TRBV4-1 to TRBJ1-4; 10 positions agree with TRBD1. Per germline, CDR1 MGHRA and CDR2 YSYEKL. The CDR3 length is 14 residues. V shed 0 bases and J 10 bases; nucleotides not matched to a gene: 2. DNA of the CDR3: TGCGCCAGCAGCCAAGAAGGACAGGGGGGAAAACTGTTTTTT. Amino acid sequence: CASSQEGQGGKLFF.

The chain has TRBV5-1 and TRBJ2-2, with 13 bases fitting TRBD2. The junction had 7 bases not matched to a gene; V was cut back by 4 bases and J by 7 bases. CDR3 length: 16 amino acids. The germline V gene encodes CDR1 SGHRS and CDR2 YFSETQ. CDR3 region: CASSLTSGGAGGELFF. The CDR3 DNA is TGCGCCAGCAGCCTCACTAGCGGGGGGGCCGGCGGGGAGCTGTTTTTT. Complete variable domain (other parts from reference TRBV5-1 and TRBJ2-2): KAGVTQTPRYLIKTRGQQVTLSCSPISGHRSVSWYQQTPGQGLQFLFEYFSETQRNKGNFPGRFSGRQFSNSRSEMNVSTLELGDSALYLCASSLTSGGAGGELFFGEGSRLTVL.

The chain employs TRBV7-2 and TRBJ2-3; TRBD2 aligns across 7 bases. Looked up from germline, CDR1 is SGHTA and CDR2 is FQGNSA. With V trimmed by 3 bases and J by 0 bases, 9 bases remained unmatched. There are 17 residues in the CDR3. The DNA for the CDR3 is TGTGCCAGCAGCTTCAAGGGAGGGTCGGGAAGCACAGATACGCAGTATTTT. As protein: CASSFKGGSGSTDTQYF.

J is TRBJ1-2 and V is TRBV6-1, with TRBD1 matching 7 bases. V shed 5 bases, J shed 2 bases, and the junction held 2 bases outside the gene matches. The CDR3 totals 13 residues. Germline loops: CDR1 MNHNS, CDR2 SASEGT. The CDR3 DNA is TGTGCCAGCAGTCCCAGGGGGAACTATGGCTACACCTTC. Its translation: CASSPRGNYGYTF.

This chain connects TRBV9 to TRBJ2-3; TRBD2 matches at 7 bases. V gave up 3 bases and J gave up 0 bases; unmatched junction bases: 4. There are 15 residues in the CDR3. Germline V gene data show CDR1 as SGDLS and CDR2 as YYNGEE. DNA of the CDR3: TGTGCCAGCAGCGGACTAGCCTTAAGCACAGATACGCAGTATTTT. As protein: CASSGLALSTDTQYF.

This sequence joins TRBV15 and TRBJ2-2; the D gene is possibly TRBD2 (7 bases). Germline CDR1 and CDR2: LNHNV and YYDKDF (reference sequence). This CDR3 has 17 residues. V was pared by 0 bases and J by 7 bases, with 18 bases between. CDR3 amino acids: CATSRDRGAGLNGELFF. For the CDR3, the DNA is TGTGCCACCAGCAGAGATCGGGGGGCAGGGTTAAACGGGGAGCTGTTTTTT.

The V gene is TRBV6-2 or TRBV6-3, the J gene TRBJ2-5, with 13 nucleotides matching TRBD2. Trimming took 5 bases from V and 0 from J; bases not matched to a gene: 9. CDR1 is MNHEY and CDR2 is SVGEGT in the germline V gene. The CDR3 extends over 18 amino acids. For the CDR3, the DNA is TGTGCCAGCAGTCCACGGACTAGCGGGGGCGGCCACCAAGAGACCCAGTACTTC. This codes for CASSPRTSGGGHQETQYF.

The chain joins TRBV28 to TRBJ1-1; D ambiguous. The length of the CDR3 is 13 residues. The germline V and J ends were trimmed by 2 bases and 3 bases, with 7 bases remaining between them. Germline V gene sequence: CDR1 MDHEN, CDR2 SYDVKM. CDR3 residues: CASSLTVDTEAFF. The DNA of the CDR3 is TGTGCCAGCAGTTTAACAGTGGACACTGAAGCTTTCTTT. The full variable domain, its missing parts supplied by reference TRBV28 and TRBJ1-1, is DVKVTQSSRYLVKRTGEKVFLECVQDMDHENMFWYRQDPGLGLRLIYFSYDVKMKEKGDIPEGYSVSREKKERFSLILESASTNQTSMYLCASSLTVDTEAFFGQGTRLTVV.

The sample holds a few counts of this clone. This CDR3 is CASSMAGGGGKLFF. Written as DNA, the CDR3 is TGTGCCAGTAGTATGGCCGGGGGAGGAGGAAAACTGTTTTTT. This rearrangement joins TRBV19 to TRBJ1-4, with D perhaps matching TRBD1 (5 bases). V was shortened by 3 bases and J by 10 bases, with 15 bases between the two germline ends. CDR1 and CDR2 from the germline V gene are LNHDA and SQIVND (reference sequence). CDR3 length: 14 amino acids. The variable domain in full, completed from reference TRBV19 and TRBJ1-4, reads DGGITQSPKYLFRKEGQNVTLSCEQNLNHDAMYWYRQDPGQGLRLIYYSQIVNDFQKGDIAEGYSVSREKKESFPLTVTSAQKNPTAFYLCASSMAGGGGKLFFGSGTQLSVL.

The chain employs TRBV6-6 and TRBJ1-2, with 9 bases aligning to TRBD1. This CDR3 is 15 amino acids long. Losses at the gene ends were 0 bases for V and 4 bases for J; bases not matched to a gene: 3. From germline, CDR1 is MNHNY and CDR2 SVGAGI (reference sequence). CDR3 sequence: CASSYSDRGAYGYTF. CDR3 sequence (DNA): TGTGCCAGCAGTTACTCGGACAGGGGAGCCTATGGCTACACCTTC.

The V and J genes are TRBV10-3 and TRBJ2-3; 12 nucleotides align to TRBD2. V gave up 0 bases and J gave up 3 bases; unmatched junction bases: 7. CDR3 size: 18 residues. CDR1 is ENHRY, CDR2 SYGVKD, per germline. CDR3 in DNA: TGTGCCATCAGTGAGTCGCCTAGCGGGGGGGCCGGGACAGATACGCAGTATTTT. Amino acid sequence: CAISESPSGGAGTDTQYF.

This clone was picked up one time. The chain combines TRBV2 with TRBJ1-5; D is possibly TRBD1 (6 bases). The CDR3 has 15 residues. Trimming removed 6 bases at V and 6 bases at J, with 18 bases between. The germline gives CDR1 SNHLY, CDR2 FYNNEI. CDR3 residues: CASSVQGGVGQPQHF. CDR3 nucleotide sequence: TGTGCCAGCAGCGTACAGGGAGGGGTGGGTCAGCCCCAGCATTTT.